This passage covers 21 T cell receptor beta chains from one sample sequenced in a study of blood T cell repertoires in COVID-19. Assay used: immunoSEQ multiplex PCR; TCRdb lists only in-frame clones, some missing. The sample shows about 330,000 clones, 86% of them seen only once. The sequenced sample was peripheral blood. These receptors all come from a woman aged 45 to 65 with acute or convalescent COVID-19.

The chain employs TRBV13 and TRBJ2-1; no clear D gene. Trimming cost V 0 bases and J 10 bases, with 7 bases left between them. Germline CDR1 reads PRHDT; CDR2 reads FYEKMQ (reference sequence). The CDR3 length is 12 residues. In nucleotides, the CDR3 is TGTGCCAGCAGCTTAGGATTCCTGGAGCAGTTCTTC. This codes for CASSLGFLEQFF.

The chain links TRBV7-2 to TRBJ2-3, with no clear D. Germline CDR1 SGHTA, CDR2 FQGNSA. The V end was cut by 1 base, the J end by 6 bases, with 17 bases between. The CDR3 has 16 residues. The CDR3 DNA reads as TGTGCCAGCAGCTTAGTTTGGCTAGTAAACGACGATACGCAGTATTTT. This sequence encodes CASSLVWLVNDDTQYF.

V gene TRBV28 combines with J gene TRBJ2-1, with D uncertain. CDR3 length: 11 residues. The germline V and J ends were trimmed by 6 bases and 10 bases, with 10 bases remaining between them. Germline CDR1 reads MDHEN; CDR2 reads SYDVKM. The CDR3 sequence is CASSNPAEQFF. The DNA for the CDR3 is TGTGCCAGCAGCAACCCCGCGGAGCAGTTCTTC.

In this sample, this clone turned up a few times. CDR3: CASSRTGGNYEQYF. The CDR3 bases are TGCGCCAGCAGCCGGACAGGGGGCAACTACGAGCAGTACTTC. J is TRBJ2-7 and V is TRBV5-1, with 11 bases identical to TRBD1. The germline V gene has CDR1 SGHRS and CDR2 YFSETQ. CDR3 length: 14 amino acids. J gave up 3 bases and V 4 bases, and 3 bases lay outside the gene matches. The full variable domain, its missing parts supplied by reference TRBV5-1 and TRBJ2-7, is KAGVTQTPRYLIKTRGQQVTLSCSPISGHRSVSWYQQTPGQGLQFLFEYFSETQRNKGNFPGRFSGRQFSNSRSEMNVSTLELGDSALYLCASSRTGGNYEQYFGPGTRLTVT.

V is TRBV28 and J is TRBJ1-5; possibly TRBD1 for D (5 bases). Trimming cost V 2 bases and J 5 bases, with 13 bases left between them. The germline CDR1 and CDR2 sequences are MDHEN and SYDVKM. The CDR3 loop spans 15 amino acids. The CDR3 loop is CASSLGARLDQPQHF. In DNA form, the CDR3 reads TGTGCCAGCAGTTTAGGGGCAAGGTTGGATCAGCCCCAGCATTTT.

The CDR3 is CASSLSTGKLSTEAFF. The CDR3 DNA is TGTGCCAGCTCACTTTCGACAGGGAAGTTGAGCACTGAAGCTTTCTTT. V usage is TRBV18 and J usage is TRBJ1-1, with 7 nucleotides matching TRBD1. The CDR3 covers 16 residues. The trim removed 4 bases at V and 4 bases at J, leaving 12 bases unmatched. CDR1 and CDR2 from the germline V gene are KGHSH and LQKENI. Complete variable domain (other parts from reference TRBV18 and TRBJ1-1): NAGVMQNPRHLVRRRGQEARLRCSPMKGHSHVYWYRQLPEEGLKFMVYLQKENIIDESGMPKERFSAEFPKEGPSILRIQQVVRGDSAAYFCASSLSTGKLSTEAFFGQGTRLTVV.

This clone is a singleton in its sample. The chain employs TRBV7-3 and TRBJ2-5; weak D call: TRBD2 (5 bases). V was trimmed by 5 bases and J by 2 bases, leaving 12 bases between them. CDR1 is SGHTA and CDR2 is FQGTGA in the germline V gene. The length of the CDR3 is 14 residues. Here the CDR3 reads CASSLGGTQETQYF. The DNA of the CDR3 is TGTGCCAGCAGCCTCGGAGGTACTCAAGAGACCCAGTACTTC.

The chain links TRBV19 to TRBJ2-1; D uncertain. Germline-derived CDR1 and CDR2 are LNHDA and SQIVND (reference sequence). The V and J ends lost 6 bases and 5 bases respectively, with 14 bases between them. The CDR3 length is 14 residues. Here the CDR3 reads CASSYSHADNEQFF. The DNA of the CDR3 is TGTGCCAGTAGCTATAGCCATGCCGACAATGAGCAGTTCTTC. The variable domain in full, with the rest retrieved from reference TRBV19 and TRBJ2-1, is DGGITQSPKYLFRKEGQNVTLSCEQNLNHDAMYWYRQDPGQGLRLIYYSQIVNDFQKGDIAEGYSVSREKKESFPLTVTSAQKNPTAFYLCASSYSHADNEQFFGPGTRLTVL.

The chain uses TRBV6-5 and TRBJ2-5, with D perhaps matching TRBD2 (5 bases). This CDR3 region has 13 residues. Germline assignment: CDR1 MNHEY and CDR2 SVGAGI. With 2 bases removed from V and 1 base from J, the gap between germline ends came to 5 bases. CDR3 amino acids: CASSYRGQETQYF. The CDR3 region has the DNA TGTGCCAGCAGTTACCGGGGCCAAGAGACCCAGTACTTC.

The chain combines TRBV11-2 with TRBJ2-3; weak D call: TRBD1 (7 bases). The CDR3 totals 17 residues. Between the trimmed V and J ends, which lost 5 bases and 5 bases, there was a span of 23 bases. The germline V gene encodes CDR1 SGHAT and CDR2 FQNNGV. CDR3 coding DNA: TGTGCCAGCAGCGACAACAGGGGAGGAGGGGTCGGAGATACGCAGTATTTT. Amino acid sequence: CASSDNRGGGVGDTQYF.

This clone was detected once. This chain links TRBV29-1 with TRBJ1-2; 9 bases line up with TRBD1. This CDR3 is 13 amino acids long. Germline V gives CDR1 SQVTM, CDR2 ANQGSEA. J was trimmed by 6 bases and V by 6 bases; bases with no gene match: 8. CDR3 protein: CSVEQGAADGYTF. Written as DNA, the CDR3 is TGCAGCGTAGAACAGGGGGCCGCAGATGGCTACACCTTC.

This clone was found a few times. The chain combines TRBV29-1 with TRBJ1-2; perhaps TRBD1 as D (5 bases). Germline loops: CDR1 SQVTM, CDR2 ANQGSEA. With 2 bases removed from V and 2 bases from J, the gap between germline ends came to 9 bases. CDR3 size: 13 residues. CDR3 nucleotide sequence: TGCAGCGTTGAACAGGGCCTAAACTATGGCTACACCTTC. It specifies CSVEQGLNYGYTF.

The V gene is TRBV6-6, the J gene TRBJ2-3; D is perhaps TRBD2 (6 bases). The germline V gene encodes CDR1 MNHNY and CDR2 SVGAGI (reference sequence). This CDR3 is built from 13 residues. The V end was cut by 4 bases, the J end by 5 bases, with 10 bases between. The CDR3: CASSFLARDTQYF. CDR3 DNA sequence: TGTGCCAGCAGTTTCCTAGCGAGAGATACGCAGTATTTT.

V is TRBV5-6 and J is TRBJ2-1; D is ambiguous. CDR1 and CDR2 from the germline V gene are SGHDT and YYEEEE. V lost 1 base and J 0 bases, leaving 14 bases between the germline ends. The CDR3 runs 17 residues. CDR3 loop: CASSLRYWLRSYNEQFF. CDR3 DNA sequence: TGTGCCAGCAGCTTGCGTTATTGGCTTCGCTCCTACAATGAGCAGTTCTTC.

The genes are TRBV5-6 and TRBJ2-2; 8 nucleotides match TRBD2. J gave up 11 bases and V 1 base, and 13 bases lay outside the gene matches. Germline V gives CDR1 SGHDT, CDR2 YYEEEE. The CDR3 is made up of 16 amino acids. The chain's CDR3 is CASSLNGAGGGAELFF. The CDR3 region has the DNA TGTGCCAGCAGCTTGAATGGGGCGGGAGGTGGTGCAGAGCTGTTTTTT.

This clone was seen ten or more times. CDR3 region: CASTSRVSSPLHF. DNA for the CDR3: TGTGCCAGTACCAGCAGGGTTTCATCACCCCTCCACTTT. The V and J genes are TRBV19 and TRBJ1-6; maybe TRBD1 (5 bases). The CDR3 is 13 residues long. Germline lookup yields CDR1 LNHDA and CDR2 SQIVND (reference sequence). The V and J ends lost 7 bases and 10 bases respectively, with 14 bases between them. Variable domain in full (rest from reference TRBV19 and TRBJ1-6): DGGITQSPKYLFRKEGQNVTLSCEQNLNHDAMYWYRQDPGQGLRLIYYSQIVNDFQKGDIAEGYSVSREKKESFPLTVTSAQKNPTAFYLCASTSRVSSPLHFGNGTRLTVT.

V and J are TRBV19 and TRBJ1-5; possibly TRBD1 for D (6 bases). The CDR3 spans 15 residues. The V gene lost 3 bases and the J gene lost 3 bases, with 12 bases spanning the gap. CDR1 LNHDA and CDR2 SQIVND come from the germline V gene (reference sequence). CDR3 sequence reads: CASSIEDSFNQPQHF. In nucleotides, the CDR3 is TGTGCCAGTAGTATCGAGGACAGTTTCAATCAGCCCCAGCATTTT.

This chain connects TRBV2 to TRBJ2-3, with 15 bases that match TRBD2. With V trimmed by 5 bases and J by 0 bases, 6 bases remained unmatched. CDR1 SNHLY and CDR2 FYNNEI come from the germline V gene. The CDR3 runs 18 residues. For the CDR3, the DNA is TGTGCCAGCAGTCCCGGGACTAGCGGGAGGACTAGCACAGATACGCAGTATTTT. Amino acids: CASSPGTSGRTSTDTQYF.

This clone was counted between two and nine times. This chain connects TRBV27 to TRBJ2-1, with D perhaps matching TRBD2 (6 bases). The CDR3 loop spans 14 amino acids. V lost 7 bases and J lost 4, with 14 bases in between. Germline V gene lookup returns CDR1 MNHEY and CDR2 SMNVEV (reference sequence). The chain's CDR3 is CASTPGDGYNEQFF. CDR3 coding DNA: TGTGCCAGCACCCCGGGGGACGGTTACAATGAGCAGTTCTTC.

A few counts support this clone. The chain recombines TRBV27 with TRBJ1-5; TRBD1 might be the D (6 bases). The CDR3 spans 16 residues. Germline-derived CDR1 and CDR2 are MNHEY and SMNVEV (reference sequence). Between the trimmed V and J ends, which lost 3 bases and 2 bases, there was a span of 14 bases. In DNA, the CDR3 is TGTGCCAGCAGTTTCTCCGGGACACTGGGCAATCAGCCCCAGCATTTT. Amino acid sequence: CASSFSGTLGNQPQHF.

The CDR3, as DNA: TGTGCCAGCAGCGTAAGTCCCGCTCAGGGCTACACCTTC. Translation gives CASSVSPAQGYTF. This rearrangement joins TRBV9 to TRBJ1-2; D not certain. Trimming took 1 base from V and 8 from J, leaving 12 bases between them. The CDR3 sequence is 13 residues long. Germline V gene sequence: CDR1 SGDLS, CDR2 YYNGEE.